Below, 8 T cell receptor beta chains from the same sample are listed, as sequenced in a study of vaccination and CD4 T cells after COVID-19. These receptors' antigens are unknown. The Oncomine TCR Beta short-read assay sequenced DNA from cultured CD4+ T cells. In TCRdb, the PCR reads were re-called with MiXCR into one record per CDR3 protein. In the table there are 10,000 or so distinct CDR3 sequences, 50% to 55% of which are singletons. Treatment noted: 10-day PBMC culture with coronavirus spike peptide pools or control peptides (ViraFEST assay). Specimen: CD4+ T cells from blood, cultured in vitro. The receptors stem from a human donor who had recovered from COVID-19.

The chain couples TRBV5-6 to TRBJ1-6; the D gene is possibly TRBD1 (6 bases). Germline loops: CDR1 SGHDT, CDR2 YYEEEE. This CDR3 region has 14 residues. V was cut by 1 base and J by 7 bases, with 9 bases left in between. The CDR3 DNA reads TGTGCCAGCAGCTTGCCGGGGGCAAATTCACCCCTCCACTTT. It codes for CASSLPGANSPLHF.

This sequence joins TRBV2 and TRBJ1-5; no firm D call. The CDR3 is 13 residues long. Germline loops: CDR1 SNHLY, CDR2 FYNNEI. Trimming took off 6 bases at V and 3 bases at J, with 9 bases between the two ends. The CDR3: CASSAENNQPQHF. Written as DNA, the CDR3 is TGTGCCAGCAGCGCAGAGAACAATCAGCCCCAGCATTTT.

There are a few counts of this clonotype. The V gene is TRBV2, the J gene TRBJ1-3; no definite D call. The length of the CDR3 is 13 residues. Trimming shortened V by 6 bases and J by 2 bases, and 8 bases separated the two germline ends. The germline V gene encodes CDR1 SNHLY and CDR2 FYNNEI. CDR3 in amino acids: CASRGLAGNTIYF. In DNA, the CDR3 is TGTGCCAGCAGGGGCCTCGCTGGAAACACCATATATTTT.

The rearrangement joins TRBV6-2 or TRBV6-3 to TRBJ2-1, with a tentative D call TRBD1 (6 bases). The CDR3 has 15 residues. Trimming removed 6 bases at V and 7 bases at J, with 19 bases between. Germline CDR1 reads MNHEY; CDR2 reads SVGEGT. The CDR3 protein is CASRGSGRGTNEQFF. The DNA for the CDR3 is TGTGCCAGCAGGGGCTCGGGCAGGGGTACGAATGAGCAGTTCTTC.

V usage is TRBV6-5 and J usage is TRBJ1-6; no clear D gene. The germline V and J ends were trimmed by 0 bases and 5 bases, with 11 bases remaining between them. The CDR3 consists of 16 residues. The germline gives CDR1 MNHEY, CDR2 SVGAGI. The CDR3 protein is CASSYSLAAHNSPLHF. The CDR3 nucleotides read TGTGCCAGCAGTTACTCGTTGGCAGCACATAATTCACCCCTCCACTTT.

V is TRBV7-2 and J is TRBJ1-1; D possibly corresponds to TRBD1 (5 bases). This CDR3 comprises 14 residues. V was pared by 5 bases and J by 2 bases, with 12 bases between. The germline CDR1 and CDR2 sequences are SGHTA and FQGNSA. This chain's CDR3 is CASSRGRANTEAFF. The CDR3 bases are TGTGCCAGCAGCAGGGGCCGAGCTAACACTGAAGCTTTCTTT.

This clonotype was seen more than once but under ten times. V and J are TRBV10-1 and TRBJ1-5, with TRBD1 matching over 8 bases. Trimming removed 0 bases from V and 3 bases from J; junction bases left unmatched: 7. This CDR3 has 17 residues. The germline CDR1 and CDR2 sequences are WNHNN and SYGVQD (reference sequence). CDR3 residues: CASSESPTGAANQPQHF. Written as DNA, the CDR3 is TGCGCCAGCAGTGAGTCCCCGACAGGGGCGGCCAATCAGCCCCAGCATTTT.

This clonotype showed up just a few times. This chain connects TRBV6-1 to TRBJ2-5; 7 nucleotides line up with TRBD1. This CDR3 is 15 amino acids long. The ends lost 5 bases at V and 1 base at J; junction bases unmatched: 7. The germline gives CDR1 MNHNS, CDR2 SASEGT. The CDR3 protein is CASSKIQGTQETQYF. The CDR3 DNA reads as TGTGCCAGCAGTAAAATACAGGGGACCCAAGAGACCCAGTACTTC.